The 21 T cell receptor beta chains reported below all come from one sample, sequenced in a study of CD8 T cells in ankylosing spondylitis. Study-level results: A motif in TCR beta, a set of several highly homologous variants, appeared characteristic of ankylosing spondylitis blood.

TCRdb reprocessed the 5' RACE reads with MiXCR, giving one entry per CDR3 protein. The repertoire holds 220,000 or so distinct CDR3 sequences, with about 17% as singletons. These TCRs' antigens remain unknown. Sample: blood, either unsorted or a sorted T cell fraction (not recorded which). These receptors were collected from a male donor with ankylosing spondylitis.

The rearrangement links TRBV27 to TRBJ2-5, with 10 bases fitting TRBD1. The CDR3 length is 16 residues. Germline V gene data show CDR1 as MNHEY and CDR2 as SMNVEV (reference sequence). Trimming removed 5 bases from V and 5 bases from J; junction bases left unmatched: 11. In nucleotides, the CDR3 is TGTGCCAGCAGTCCCCACGACAGGGGGCGAGAGGAGACCCAGTACTTC. Translation gives CASSPHDRGREETQYF.

This clonotype was observed a handful of times. The chain is built from TRBV4-1 and TRBJ2-1; the D gene is possibly TRBD2 (5 bases). Trimming left V 6 bases short and J 1 base short, with 10 bases between. Looked up from germline, CDR1 is MGHRA and CDR2 is YSYEKL. The CDR3 consists of 14 residues. Here the CDR3 DNA reads TGCGCCAGCAGTCCTAGCTTTTCCTACAATGAGCAGTTCTTC. It translates to CASSPSFSYNEQFF.

The chain carries TRBV5-1 and TRBJ2-2; 8 positions agree with TRBD1. Germline trimming cut 0 bases from V and 0 bases from J; bases unmatched to any gene: 7. Germline V gives CDR1 SGHRS, CDR2 YFSETQ. The CDR3 length is 18 residues. This CDR3 is CASSLGQGTYSNTGELFF. The DNA for the CDR3 is TGCGCCAGCAGCTTGGGACAGGGGACCTATTCGAACACCGGGGAGCTGTTTTTT.

Ten or more counts support this clonotype. This sequence joins TRBV5-1 and TRBJ2-2; 7 positions agree with TRBD2. CDR1 is SGHRS, CDR2 YFSETQ, per germline. The V segment lost 6 bases and the J segment 4 bases; nucleotides outside the gene matches: 9. The CDR3 extends over 15 amino acids. The CDR3 loop reads CASTFSGGATGELFF. In DNA form, the CDR3 reads TGCGCCAGCACCTTTTCGGGGGGTGCCACCGGGGAGCTGTTTTTT.

This clonotype was seen many times. This rearrangement joins TRBV12-3 or TRBV12-4 to TRBJ2-3; 8 positions match TRBD1. The V segment lost 6 bases and the J segment 0 bases; nucleotides outside the gene matches: 2. This CDR3 comprises 14 residues. In nucleotides, the CDR3 is TGTGCCAGCAGCGACAGGGGAAGCACAGATACGCAGTATTTT. This gives the protein CASSDRGSTDTQYF.

This clonotype was observed a handful of times. The V call is TRBV3-1, the J call TRBJ2-3, with D uncertain. V shed 0 bases and J shed 6 bases, with 4 bases lying between them. Germline V gene lookup returns CDR1 LGHDT and CDR2 YNNKEL (reference sequence). The CDR3 contains 12 residues. For the CDR3, the DNA is TGTGCCAGCAGCCAAGATACGGATACGCAGTATTTT. This gives the protein CASSQDTDTQYF.

This clonotype came up a few times. The chain recombines TRBV6-4 with TRBJ2-3; 13 bases are a match to TRBD2. CDR1 MRHNA and CDR2 SNTAGT come from the germline V gene. After removal of 6 bases from V and 6 bases from J, the junction contained 6 bases not matched to a gene. The length of the CDR3 is 15 residues. CDR3 amino acids: CASSELAGGMDTQYF. For the CDR3, the DNA is TGTGCCAGCAGCGAACTAGCGGGGGGGATGGATACGCAGTATTTT.

The CDR3 loop is CASSQTSGGASEQYF. The CDR3 nucleotides read TGCGCCAGCAGCCAAACTAGCGGGGGGGCGTCCGAGCAGTACTTC. This rearrangement joins TRBV4-1 to TRBJ2-7; 13 bases agree with TRBD2. The ends lost 2 bases at V and 6 bases at J; junction bases unmatched: 4. The germline V gene has CDR1 MGHRA and CDR2 YSYEKL. CDR3 length: 15 residues.

As DNA, the CDR3 is TGCGCCAGCAGCTTGGGATCCGGGACAGGGAACACCGGGGAGCTGTTTTTT. It translates to CASSLGSGTGNTGELFF. This chain uses TRBV5-1 with TRBJ2-2; TRBD1 aligns across 8 bases. Trimming cost V 0 bases and J 1 base; bases outside gene matches: 5. Germline V gene lookup returns CDR1 SGHRS and CDR2 YFSETQ. The CDR3 totals 17 residues.

This clonotype has only a few counts. The chain uses TRBV20-1 and TRBJ2-7, with 11 bases matching TRBD2. This CDR3 spans 13 amino acids. V was pared by 5 bases and J by 1 base, with 1 base of the junction left unmatched. Germline CDR1 and CDR2: DFQATT and SNEGSKA (reference sequence). In DNA form, the CDR3 reads TGCAGTGCTTCTAGCGGGGGGTCCTACGAGCAGTACTTC. Protein: CSASSGGSYEQYF.

This clonotype was found a few times. The chain recombines TRBV5-1 with TRBJ2-7; 7 positions match TRBD1. This CDR3 is 14 amino acids long. The J segment lost 3 bases and the V segment lost 4 bases, leaving 7 bases of the junction unmatched. Looked up from germline, CDR1 is SGHRS and CDR2 is YFSETQ. CDR3 loop: CASSQRQGDYEQYF. The DNA of the CDR3 is TGCGCCAGCAGCCAGAGACAGGGTGACTACGAGCAGTACTTC.

The V and J genes are TRBV7-2 and TRBJ2-3, with 12 nucleotides matching TRBD2. The length of the CDR3 is 15 residues. Per germline, CDR1 SGHTA and CDR2 FQGNSA. V trimming: 2 bases; J trimming: 7 bases; junction bases outside the gene matches: 4. The CDR3 DNA reads TGTGCCAGCAGCTTACTAGCGGGGGGGCCGAATACGCAGTATTTT. Its protein product is CASSLLAGGPNTQYF.

The chain is built from TRBV28 and TRBJ2-7; the match to TRBD1 covers 7 bases. This CDR3 is 15 amino acids long. The V segment lost 3 bases and the J segment 0 bases; nucleotides outside the gene matches: 5. The germline CDR1 and CDR2 sequences are MDHEN and SYDVKM. The CDR3 nucleotides read TGTGCCAGCAGTTTTTCCGGGACAGACTCCTACGAGCAGTACTTC. It yields the protein CASSFSGTDSYEQYF.

V and J are TRBV15 and TRBJ1-4; possible D gene TRBD1, 6 bases. The CDR3 has 16 residues. CDR1 is LNHNV, CDR2 YYDKDF, per germline (reference sequence). The V end was cut by 3 bases, the J end by 5 bases, with 16 bases between. CDR3 DNA sequence: TGTGCCACCAGCAGCTCCGGGGGCGGATCGAATGAAAAACTGTTTTTT. It yields the protein CATSSSGGGSNEKLFF.

This clonotype has ten or more counts. The V call is TRBV4-1, the J call TRBJ1-1; TRBD1 aligns across 7 bases. The V gene end was trimmed by 1 base and the J gene end by 2 bases; junction bases not matched to a gene: 4. The CDR3 covers 15 residues. The germline gives CDR1 MGHRA, CDR2 YSYEKL. CDR3 region: CASSQVIGGNTEAFF. Written as DNA, the CDR3 is TGCGCCAGCAGCCAAGTAATAGGGGGCAACACTGAAGCTTTCTTT.

In this sample, this clonotype turned up a few times. V is TRBV4-1 and J is TRBJ2-7, with no clear D. V was clipped by 2 bases and J by 6 bases, with 17 bases between them. Per the germline V gene, CDR1 is MGHRA and CDR2 is YSYEKL. The CDR3 consists of 15 residues. In DNA form, the CDR3 reads TGCGCCAGCAGCCAAACCATTTCTCTGTACGGCGAGCAGTACTTC. Translated, it gives CASSQTISLYGEQYF.

The chain links TRBV5-1 to TRBJ2-3, with D perhaps matching TRBD2 (5 bases). Germline-derived CDR1 and CDR2 are SGHRS and YFSETQ. This CDR3 contains 16 residues. Trimming cost V 4 bases and J 2 bases, with 17 bases left between them. CDR3 protein: CASSTLGHPNTDTQYF. For the CDR3, the DNA is TGCGCCAGCAGCACACTAGGCCATCCAAACACAGATACGCAGTATTTT.

The chain joins TRBV12-3 or TRBV12-4 to TRBJ1-2, with 8 bases aligning to TRBD1. V was clipped by 1 base and J by 4 bases; unmatched bases: 5. The CDR3 consists of 15 residues. The DNA of the CDR3 is TGTGCCAGCAGTTTAGGAGGACAGGGCTCCTATGGCTACACCTTC. It codes for CASSLGGQGSYGYTF.

The chain uses TRBV4-1 and TRBJ2-7; no firm D call. Germline loops: CDR1 MGHRA, CDR2 YSYEKL. The CDR3 has 15 residues. V shed 1 base and J shed 0 bases, with 10 bases lying between them. In nucleotides, the CDR3 is TGCGCCAGCAGCCAAGGGGAACAGCGCTCCTACGAGCAGTACTTC. Protein: CASSQGEQRSYEQYF.

There are many counts of this clonotype. This sequence joins TRBV27 and TRBJ2-7; D is undetermined. Trimming stripped 3 bases from V and 0 bases from J, with 9 bases between. Germline loops: CDR1 MNHEY, CDR2 SMNVEV (reference sequence). This CDR3 has 14 amino acids. CDR3 coding DNA: TGTGCCAGCAGTTTCGGTGAAAGCTCCTACGAGCAGTACTTC. Translated, it gives CASSFGESSYEQYF.

This chain uses TRBV9 with TRBJ2-3; 9 bases line up with TRBD1. Germline lookup yields CDR1 SGDLS and CDR2 YYNGEE. The J segment lost 3 bases and the V segment lost 0 bases, leaving 8 bases of the junction unmatched. The CDR3 length is 17 residues. CDR3 coding DNA: TGTGCCAGCAGCGTAGGCGGGACAGGGCTTGTGACAGATACGCAGTATTTT. Amino acid sequence: CASSVGGTGLVTDTQYF.